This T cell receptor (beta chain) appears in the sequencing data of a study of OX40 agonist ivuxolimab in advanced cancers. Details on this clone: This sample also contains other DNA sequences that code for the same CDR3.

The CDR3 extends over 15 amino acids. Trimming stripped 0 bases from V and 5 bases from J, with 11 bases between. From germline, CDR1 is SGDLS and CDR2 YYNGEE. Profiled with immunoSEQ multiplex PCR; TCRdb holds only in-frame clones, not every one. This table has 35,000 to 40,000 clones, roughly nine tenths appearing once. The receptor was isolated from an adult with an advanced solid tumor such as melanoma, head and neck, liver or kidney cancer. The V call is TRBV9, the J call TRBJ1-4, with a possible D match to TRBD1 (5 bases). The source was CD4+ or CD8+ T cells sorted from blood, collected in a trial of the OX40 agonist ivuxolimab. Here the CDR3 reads CASSVDGTVNEKLFF. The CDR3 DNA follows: TGTGCCAGCAGCGTAGATGGGACGGTGAATGAAAAACTGTTTTTT.